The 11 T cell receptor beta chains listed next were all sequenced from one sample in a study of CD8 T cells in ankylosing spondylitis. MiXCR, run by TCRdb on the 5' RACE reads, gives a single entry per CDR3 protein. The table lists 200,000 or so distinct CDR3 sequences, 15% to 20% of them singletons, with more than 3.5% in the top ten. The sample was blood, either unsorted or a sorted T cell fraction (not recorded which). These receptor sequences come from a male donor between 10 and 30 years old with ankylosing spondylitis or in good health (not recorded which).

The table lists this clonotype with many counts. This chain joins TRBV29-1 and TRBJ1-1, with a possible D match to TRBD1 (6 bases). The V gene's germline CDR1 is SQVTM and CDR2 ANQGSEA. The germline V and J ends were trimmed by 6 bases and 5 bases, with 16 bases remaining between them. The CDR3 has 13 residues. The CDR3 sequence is CSVERGDRTEAFF. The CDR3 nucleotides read TGCAGCGTCGAGAGGGGGGATAGAACTGAAGCTTTCTTT.

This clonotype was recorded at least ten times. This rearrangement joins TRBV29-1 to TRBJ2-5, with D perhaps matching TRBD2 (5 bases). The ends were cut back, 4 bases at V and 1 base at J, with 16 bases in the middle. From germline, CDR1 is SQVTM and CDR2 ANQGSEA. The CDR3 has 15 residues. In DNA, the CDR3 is TGCAGCGTTGTAGCCCTAGCTAGAGGCCAAGAGACCCAGTACTTC. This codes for CSVVALARGQETQYF.

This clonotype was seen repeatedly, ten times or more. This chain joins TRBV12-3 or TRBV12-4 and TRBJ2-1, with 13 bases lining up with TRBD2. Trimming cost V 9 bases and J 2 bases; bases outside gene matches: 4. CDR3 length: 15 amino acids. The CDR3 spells CASYTSGRAYNEQFF. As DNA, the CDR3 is TGTGCCAGTTACACTAGCGGGAGGGCCTACAATGAGCAGTTCTTC.

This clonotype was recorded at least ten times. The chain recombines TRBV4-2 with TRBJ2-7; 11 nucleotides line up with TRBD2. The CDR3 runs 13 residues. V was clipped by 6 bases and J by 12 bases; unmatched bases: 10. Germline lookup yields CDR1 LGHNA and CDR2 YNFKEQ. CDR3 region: CASSYTSGSPLYV. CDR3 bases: TGTGCCAGCAGTTACACTAGCGGGAGTCCCCTGTACGTC.

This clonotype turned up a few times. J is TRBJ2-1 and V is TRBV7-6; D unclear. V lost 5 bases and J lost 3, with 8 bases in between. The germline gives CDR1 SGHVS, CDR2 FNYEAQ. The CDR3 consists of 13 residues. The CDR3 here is CASSPRNYNEQFF. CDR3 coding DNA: TGTGCCAGCAGCCCGCGGAACTACAATGAGCAGTTCTTC.

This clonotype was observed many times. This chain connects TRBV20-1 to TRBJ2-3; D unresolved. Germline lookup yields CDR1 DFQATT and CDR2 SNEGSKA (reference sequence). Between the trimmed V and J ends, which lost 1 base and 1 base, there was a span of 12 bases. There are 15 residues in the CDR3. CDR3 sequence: CSARGSGQGTDTQYF. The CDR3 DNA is TGCAGTGCTAGAGGTTCCGGGCAGGGCACAGATACGCAGTATTTT.

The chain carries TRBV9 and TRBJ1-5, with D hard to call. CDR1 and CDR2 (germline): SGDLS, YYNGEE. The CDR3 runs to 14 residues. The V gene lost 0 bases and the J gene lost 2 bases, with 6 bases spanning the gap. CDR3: CASSVESGNQPQHF. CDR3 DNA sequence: TGTGCCAGCAGCGTAGAAAGTGGCAATCAGCCCCAGCATTTT.

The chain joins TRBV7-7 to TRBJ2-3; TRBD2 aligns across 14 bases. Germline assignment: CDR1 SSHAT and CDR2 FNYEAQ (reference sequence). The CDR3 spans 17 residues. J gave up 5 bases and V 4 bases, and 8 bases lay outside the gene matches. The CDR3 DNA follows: TGTGCCAGCAGCTCGGGACTAGCGGGAGTCGGGGGAGATACGCAGTATTTT. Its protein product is CASSSGLAGVGGDTQYF.

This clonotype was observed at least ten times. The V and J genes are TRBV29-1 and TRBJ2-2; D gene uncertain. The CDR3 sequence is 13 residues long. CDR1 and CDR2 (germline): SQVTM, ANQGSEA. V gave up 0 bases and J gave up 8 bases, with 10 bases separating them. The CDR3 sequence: CSVEDPAKGELFF. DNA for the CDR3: TGCAGCGTTGAAGACCCCGCCAAAGGGGAGCTGTTTTTT.

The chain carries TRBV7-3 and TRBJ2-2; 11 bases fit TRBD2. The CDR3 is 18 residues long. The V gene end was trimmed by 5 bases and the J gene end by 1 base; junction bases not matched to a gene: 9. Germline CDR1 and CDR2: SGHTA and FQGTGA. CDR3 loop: CASSPGRLAGGNTGELFF. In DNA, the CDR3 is TGTGCCAGCAGCCCAGGTCGGCTAGCGGGGGGGAACACCGGGGAGCTGTTTTTT.

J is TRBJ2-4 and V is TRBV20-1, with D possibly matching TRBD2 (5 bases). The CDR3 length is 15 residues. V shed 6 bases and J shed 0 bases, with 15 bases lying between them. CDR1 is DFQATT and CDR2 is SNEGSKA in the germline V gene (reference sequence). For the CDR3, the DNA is TGCAGTGCCAACCGGGCCCGGGGAGCCAAAAACATTCAGTACTTC. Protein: CSANRARGAKNIQYF.